This entry concerns a single T cell receptor (beta chain). Its antigen is not identified. The authors incorporated unique molecular identifiers into the TCR beta cDNA libraries. TCRdb independently ran MiXCR on the PCR reads; one entry per CDR3 protein. The sample has roughly 600,000 distinct CDR3 sequences, roughly two fifths seen once; the top ten hold about 1.5%. Germline CDR1 reads SGHRS; CDR2 reads YFSETQ. The CDR3 covers 15 residues. V was clipped by 1 base and J by 2 bases; unmatched bases: 4. The sample comes from a study of post-analysis software for immune sequencing data. Regarding the study as a whole: Several TRBV segments (TRBV5-6, TRBV5-1 and TRBV20-1 among them) occurred more frequently in patients than in controls. There was significantly lower normalized Chao1 diversity in multiple sclerosis patients than in controls.

The clonotype was recovered from a girl aged 10 to 17 with multiple sclerosis. Sequenced sample: blood. This chain uses TRBV5-1 with TRBJ2-3, with 7 nucleotides matching TRBD2. The CDR3 loop is CASSLLGGHTDTQYF. The CDR3 DNA follows: TGCGCCAGCAGCTTGCTGGGAGGGCACACAGATACGCAGTATTTT.